This is a list of T cell receptor beta chains from one sample in a study of molecular identifiers for immune sequencing clone quantification. Each CDR3 protein gets one entry after TCRdb re-called the PCR reads with MiXCR. The sample consists of about 640,000 distinct CDR3 sequences, about 20% of them appearing once. The specimen sequenced was naive CD8+ T cells from blood, with Jurkat cell RNA spiked in. Receptors originate from a human donor in good health. Some libraries in this study had Jurkat cell RNA spiked in. Both conserved end residues are part of each CDR3. The D gene is left open where the match is weak. Size tells how often a clone was seen (once, few, many) or the class of an expanded clone, and some rows leave it out.

D,V,size,length,J,DNA,CDR3
NA,TRBV4-3,many,16,TRBJ1-1,TGCGCCAGCTCGGGGGTCCAAAGTGCTGGGAGCACTGAAGCTTTCTTT,CASSGVQSAGSTEAFF
NA,TRBV7-9,many,13,TRBJ2-1,TGTGCCAGCAGCTTAGGGGTTAGCGGTGAGCAGTTCTTC,CASSLGVSGEQFF
TRBD2,TRBV5-5,many,18,TRBJ2-7,TGTGCCAGCAGCTTGGAGGTTTTGAGCGGGGACCATGGCTACGAGCAGTACTTC,CASSLEVLSGDHGYEQYF
NA,TRBV4-1,NA,18,TRBJ2-1,TGCGCCAGCAGCCAACACCCCAGTCGGGGGACTGTACAAGCTGAGCAGTTCTTC,CASSQHPSRGTVQAEQFF
NA,TRBV7-9,many,15,TRBJ2-3,TGTGCCAGCAGCTTAGTGACAGTAGAGGAAGATACGCAGTATTTT,CASSLVTVEEDTQYF
TRBD2,TRBV20-1,many,21,TRBJ2-7,TGCAGCGGCGGTGGGCTAGCGGGAACGGCGAGCTCCTGGGGGAGCTCCTACGAGCAGTACTTC,CSGGGLAGTASSWGSSYEQYF
NA,TRBV16,NA,15,TRBJ1-6,TGTGCCAGCAGCCAATCGATCACAGATAATTCACCCCTCTACTTT,CASSQSITDNSPLYF
NA,TRBV7-9,many,16,TRBJ2-6,TGTGCCAGCAGCTTAGCGCTAAACGTGCGGGCCAACGTCCTGACTTTC,CASSLALNVRANVLTF
NA,TRBV6-1,many,11,TRBJ1-5,TGTGCCAGCAGTGGGATGCAGCCCCAGCATTTT,CASSGMQPQHF
NA,TRBV3-2,few,15,TRBJ1-5,TGTGCCAGCAGCCTCAGGGACAGGGCGGGGCGACCCCAGCATTTT,CASSLRDRAGRPQHF
TRBD2,TRBV19,NA,16,TRBJ2-1,TGTGCCAGTAGTATCTTAGCGGGAGGGCTGAGAAATGAGCAGTTCTTC,CASSILAGGLRNEQFF
NA,TRBV4-1,many,12,TRBJ1-1,TGCGCCAGCAGCCAGACTAACACTGAAGCTTTCTTT,CASSQTNTEAFF
TRBD1,TRBV16,many,15,TRBJ1-1,TGTGCCAGCAGCCCATCCGGGACAGGGAATACTGAAGCTTTCTTT,CASSPSGTGNTEAFF
NA,TRBV20-1,many,14,TRBJ2-3,TGCAGTGCTACTGCGAGGGGGGACACAGATACGCAGTATTTT,CSATARGDTDTQYF
TRBD2,TRBV6-2/TRBV6-3,many,15,TRBJ2-3,TGTGCCAGCAGTTATGGCGGGGGTGTGGCAGATACGCAGTATTTT,CASSYGGGVADTQYF
NA,TRBV30,NA,13,TRBJ2-1,TGTGCCTGGAGTCCAAGCTCCTACAATGAGCAGTTCTTC,CAWSPSSYNEQFF
NA,TRBV20-1,few,21,TRBJ2-6,TGCAGTGCTAGGGTGACAGCCGCGAAAACAACTATCATAGCTGGGGCCAACATCCTGACTTTC,CSARVTAAKTTIIAGANILTF
NA,TRBV12-3/TRBV12-4,many,14,TRBJ2-1,TGTGCCAGCACTTACAGAGGAACCTACAATGAGCAGTTCTTC,CASTYRGTYNEQFF
NA,TRBV27,many,16,TRBJ1-6,TGTGCCAGCCGTCTATCGGCAGGGGCGTTTAATTCACCCCTCCACTTT,CASRLSAGAFNSPLHF
NA,TRBV5-5,many,16,TRBJ1-6,TGTGCCAGCAGCTTCACCGGGACGGACTATAATTCACCCCTCCACTTT,CASSFTGTDYNSPLHF
NA,TRBV27,many,13,TRBJ1-1,TGTGCCAGCAGTTTTATCCCCACAAATTTAGCTTTCTTT,CASSFIPTNLAFF
NA,TRBV5-6,many,14,TRBJ1-4,TGTGCCAGCAGCTTGTTGGGGGAGTACGAAAAACTGTTTTTT,CASSLLGEYEKLFF
NA,TRBV12-3/TRBV12-4,few,14,TRBJ2-7,TGTGCCAGCAGTTTACTTAAGGGGAGGAACGAGCAGTACTTC,CASSLLKGRNEQYF
TRBD1,TRBV7-9,many,14,TRBJ2-7,TGTGCCAGCAGCCCCCGGACAGGGGACTACGAGCAGTACTTC,CASSPRTGDYEQYF
NA,TRBV12-3/TRBV12-4,many,14,TRBJ1-2,TGTGCCAGCAGTCTCCAAACGGAAGTCGGGGGCTACACCTTC,CASSLQTEVGGYTF